This T cell receptor beta chain was recorded in a study of T cells after yellow fever vaccination. The overall study: In the case of low-cell-number fractions, SMART-Seq v4 Ultra Low Input was used for preparation. Study-level results: Few clonotypes appeared in both CD4 and CD8 compartments. The secondary response was weaker, and its peak arrived faster, on day 5 versus 15.

TCRdb fed the 5' RACE reads into MiXCR, producing one record per CDR3 protein. The sample consists of over 300,000 distinct CDR3 sequences, less than 4.5% of them appearing once. Ten or more counts support this clonotype. The antigen remains unidentified. The CDR3 contains 13 residues. The germline V gene encodes CDR1 LGHDT and CDR2 YNNKEL (reference sequence). V was trimmed by 3 bases and J by 13 bases, leaving 13 bases between them. V usage is TRBV3-1 and J usage is TRBJ1-6; a possible D gene is TRBD1 (5 bases). This TCR was recovered from a man younger than 35 who received the YFV17D yellow fever vaccine. Material: PBMCs, obtained on the day of the yellow fever booster vaccination. The CDR3 here is CASSQFRGRPLHF. The DNA of the CDR3 is TGTGCCAGCAGCCAGTTTCGGGGCAGGCCCCTCCACTTT.